The rows below give T cell receptor beta chains drawn from one sample of a study of CD4 T cells in relation to SARS-CoV-2 and coronaviruses. Their specific antigens are unknown. Libraries were prepared by immunoSEQ multiplex PCR; TCRdb keeps only in-frame clonotypes and omits some of them. The sample has 25,000 or so clones, approximately 82% seen once; the top ten hold over 25%. Material: CD4+ T cells from PBMCs, cultured in vitro. Receptor source: a human donor in good health. Both conserved end residues are part of each CDR3. A D gene is named only where the DNA matches it firmly. Expanded clones are given a class, and other clones once, few, many or no size at all.

abundance,v_gene,d_gene,j_gene,CDR3aa,CDR3nt
NA,TRBV30,NA,TRBJ2-3,CAWIRDRYTDTQYF,TGTGCCTGGATCCGGGACCGATACACAGATACGCAGTATTTT
NA,TRBV5-1,TRBD1,TRBJ2-7,CASSFGTGIGYEQYF,TGCGCCAGCAGCTTTGGGACAGGGATAGGCTACGAGCAGTACTTC
NA,TRBV4-2,NA,TRBJ2-7,CASSQDKGAGGGYEQYF,TGTGCCAGCAGCCAAGATAAGGGAGCGGGTGGGGGGTACGAGCAGTACTTC
NA,TRBV19,NA,TRBJ1-6,CASSETGSSYNSPLHF,TGTGCCAGTAGTGAGACGGGAAGCTCCTATAATTCACCCCTCCACTTT
NA,TRBV9,NA,TRBJ2-7,CASSPTGTTYEQYF,TGTGCCAGCAGCCCTACCGGGACAACCTACGAGCAGTACTTC
once,TRBV20-1,NA,TRBJ2-3,CSVSSTDTQYF,TGCAGTGTGAGCAGTACAGATACGCAGTATTTT
NA,TRBV29-1,NA,TRBJ2-7,CSVGQVPSSYEQYF,TGCAGCGTTGGACAGGTCCCAAGCTCCTACGAGCAGTACTTC
NA,TRBV4-1,TRBD2,TRBJ2-1,CASSQGSPRTSGRTFF,TGCGCCAGCAGCCAGGGCTCCCCTAGGACTAGCGGGAGGACGTTCTTC
NA,TRBV27,NA,TRBJ2-1,CASSLSWVSSYNEQFF,TGTGCCAGCAGTTTATCATGGGTAAGCTCCTACAATGAGCAGTTCTTC
few,TRBV7-9,TRBD1,TRBJ1-4,CAINVAGQGREKLFF,TGTGCCATTAATGTGGCGGGACAGGGTCGGGAAAAACTGTTTTTT
NA,TRBV30,NA,TRBJ1-2,CAWMRGWTARGYTF,TGTGCCTGGATGCGAGGATGGACAGCCCGGGGCTACACCTTC
once,TRBV20-1,NA,TRBJ1-1,CSARVAHVFF,TGCAGTGCTAGGGTTGCCCATGTCTTCTTT
NA,TRBV30,NA,TRBJ2-7,CASTGPSLAYEQYF,TGTGCCTCGACGGGCCCTTCACTAGCCTACGAGCAGTACTTC
NA,TRBV5-5,TRBD1,TRBJ1-1,CASSIFGTVNTEAFF,TGTGCCAGCAGCATCTTCGGGACAGTGAACACTGAAGCTTTCTTT
NA,TRBV3-1/TRBV3-2,NA,TRBJ2-3,CASSQGGTDTQYF,TGTGCCAGCAGCCAAGGTGGTACAGATACGCAGTATTTT
NA,TRBV15,NA,TRBJ2-3,CATSKTAEDTQYF,TGTGCCACCAGCAAAACTGCGGAAGATACGCAGTATTTT
NA,TRBV24-1,TRBD1,TRBJ1-2,CATSDADRAKGYTF,TGTGCCACCAGTGATGCGGACAGGGCGAAGGGCTACACCTTC
NA,TRBV5-1,NA,TRBJ1-6,CASSYGEGSSYNSPLHF,TGCGCCAGCAGCTACGGGGAAGGGAGCTCCTATAATTCACCCCTCCACTTT
NA,TRBV19,TRBD1,TRBJ1-2,CASSRQGYGYTF,TGTGCCAGTAGCCGACAGGGGTATGGCTACACCTTC
few,TRBV7-9,NA,TRBJ2-7,CASSKGHLYEQYF,TGTGCCAGCAGTAAGGGACACCTCTACGAGCAGTACTTC
few,TRBV11-2,NA,TRBJ2-2,CASSLGSGISSRELFF,TGTGCCAGCAGCTTAGGGTCAGGGATTTCTAGTCGGGAGCTGTTTTTT
NA,TRBV28,TRBD2,TRBJ2-5,CASSRGGTQYF,TGTGCCAGCAGTCGCGGGGGGACCCAGTACTTC
NA,TRBV27,NA,TRBJ2-6,CASSRHRVSGANVLTF,TGTGCCAGCAGTAGACACAGGGTCTCTGGGGCCAACGTCCTGACTTTC
NA,TRBV7-3,TRBD1,TRBJ2-5,CASSLGVLTGVLQETQYF,TGTGCCAGCAGCTTGGGAGTCTTGACAGGGGTCTTACAAGAGACCCAGTACTTC
NA,TRBV5-1,TRBD1,TRBJ2-2,CATGTGTDFGELFF,TGCGCCACCGGAACCGGGACAGATTTCGGGGAGCTGTTTTTT
NA,TRBV2,TRBD2,TRBJ2-1,CASSVAGVPQLEQFF,TGTGCCAGCAGTGTCGCGGGGGTACCGCAATTAGAGCAGTTCTTC
NA,TRBV7-9,NA,TRBJ2-5,CASSWSYQETQYF,TGTGCCAGCAGCTGGTCGTACCAAGAGACCCAGTACTTC
NA,TRBV5-6,NA,TRBJ2-2,CASSEIQGYDTGELFF,TGTGCCAGCAGCGAAATCCAGGGCTACGACACCGGGGAGCTGTTTTTT
NA,TRBV7-9,TRBD1,TRBJ1-1,CASWDRGRVTEAFF,TGTGCCAGCTGGGACAGGGGTCGGGTCACTGAAGCTTTCTTT
NA,TRBV7-2,NA,TRBJ1-6,CASSLDSGENSPLHF,TGTGCCAGCAGCTTAGACTCCGGGGAGAATTCACCCCTCCACTTT
NA,TRBV6-5,TRBD1,TRBJ2-7,CASSLDRGHEQYF,TGTGCCAGCAGCCTAGACAGGGGCCACGAGCAGTACTTC
NA,TRBV6-5,NA,TRBJ2-7,CASSPQGFGDEQYF,TGTGCCAGCAGTCCCCAGGGATTTGGAGACGAGCAGTACTTC
NA,TRBV3-1/TRBV3-2,NA,TRBJ1-2,CASSQDRRAVF,TGTGCCAGCAGCCAAGATCGGAGAGCCGTCTTC
NA,TRBV5-1,TRBD1,TRBJ1-2,CASSPGQDYGYTF,TGCGCCAGCAGCCCCGGACAGGACTATGGCTACACCTTC
NA,TRBV11-2,NA,TRBJ2-1,CASSFTDASSYNEQFF,TGTGCCAGCAGCTTCACGGACGCCAGCTCCTACAATGAGCAGTTCTTC
NA,TRBV10-3,TRBD1,TRBJ1-6,CAISESGGQTNSPLHF,TGTGCCATCAGTGAGTCAGGGGGACAGACTAATTCACCCCTCCACTTT
few,TRBV14,TRBD1,TRBJ2-3,CASSQNSGQGTDTQYF,TGTGCCAGCAGCCAGAATTCGGGACAGGGCACAGATACGCAGTATTTT
few,TRBV13,NA,TRBJ2-7,CASSLGPLTYEQYF,TGTGCCAGCAGCTTAGGACCACTCACGTACGAGCAGTACTTC
NA,TRBV9,NA,TRBJ1-2,CASSVAGLNYGYTF,TGTGCCAGCAGCGTAGCGGGGCTTAACTATGGCTACACCTTC
NA,TRBV10-3,TRBD2,TRBJ2-7,CAISGPSGYEQYF,TGTGCCATCAGCGGACCTAGCGGTTACGAGCAGTACTTC
few,TRBV19,NA,TRBJ1-1,CASRKTVQNTEAFF,TGTGCCAGTAGAAAGACAGTCCAGAACACTGAAGCTTTCTTT
few,TRBV2,NA,TRBJ1-6,CASSEARPSNSPLHF,TGTGCCAGCAGTGAAGCCCGACCGTCAAATTCACCCCTCCACTTT
NA,TRBV11-2,NA,TRBJ2-2,CASRHYKGRQLTGELFF,TGTGCCAGCAGACACTACAAGGGACGACAACTCACCGGGGAGCTGTTTTTT
NA,TRBV20-1,NA,TRBJ2-5,CSASSSTKIDQETQYF,TGCAGTGCTAGTTCTAGTACGAAGATTGATCAAGAGACCCAGTACTTC
NA,TRBV12-3/TRBV12-4,NA,TRBJ2-7,CASTGRAVYEQYF,TGTGCCAGCACCGGACGGGCCGTCTACGAGCAGTACTTC
NA,TRBV11-3,NA,TRBJ2-3,CASSQISTDTQYF,TGTGCCAGCAGCCAGATTAGCACAGATACGCAGTATTTT
NA,TRBV2,TRBD1,TRBJ2-7,CASGTSTGGRNEQYF,TGTGCCAGCGGGACCTCGACAGGGGGCAGGAACGAGCAGTACTTC
NA,TRBV11-2,NA,TRBJ2-7,CASSPGTVPNGEQYF,TGTGCCAGCAGCCCCGGGACTGTCCCCAATGGCGAGCAGTACTTC
NA,TRBV3-1/TRBV3-2,NA,TRBJ2-7,CASSQVSKEPYEQYF,TGTGCCAGCAGCCAAGTTTCCAAGGAACCCTACGAGCAGTACTTC
NA,TRBV9,NA,TRBJ2-1,CASSVGDLLFSYNEQFF,TGTGCCAGCAGCGTAGGTGATCTCCTTTTCTCCTACAATGAGCAGTTCTTC
NA,TRBV7-3,NA,TRBJ1-1,CASSPGGASEAFF,TGTGCCAGCAGCCCAGGAGGGGCCTCTGAAGCTTTCTTT
few,TRBV5-1,TRBD1,TRBJ1-2,CASSLQGVDGYTF,TGCGCCAGCAGCCTACAGGGGGTGGATGGCTACACCTTC
NA,TRBV2,NA,TRBJ2-1,CASSEQPPHEQFF,TGTGCCAGCAGTGAACAACCTCCCCATGAGCAGTTCTTC
NA,TRBV19,TRBD1,TRBJ2-1,CASSILPGGANSFYNEQFF,TGTGCCAGTAGTATTTTACCAGGGGGCGCGAATTCTTTCTACAATGAGCAGTTCTTC